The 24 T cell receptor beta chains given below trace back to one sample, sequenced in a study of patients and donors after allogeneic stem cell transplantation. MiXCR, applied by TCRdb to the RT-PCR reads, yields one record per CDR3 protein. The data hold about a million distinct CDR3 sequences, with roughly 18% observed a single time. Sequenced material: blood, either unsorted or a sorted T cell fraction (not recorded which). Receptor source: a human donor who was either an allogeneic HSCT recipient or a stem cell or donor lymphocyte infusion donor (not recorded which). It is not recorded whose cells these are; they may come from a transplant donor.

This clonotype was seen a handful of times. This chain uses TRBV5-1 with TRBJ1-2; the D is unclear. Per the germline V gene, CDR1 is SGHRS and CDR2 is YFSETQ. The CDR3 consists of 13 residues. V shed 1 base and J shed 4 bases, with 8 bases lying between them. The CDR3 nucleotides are TGCGCCAGCAGCTTGCGCAGAATCTATGGCTACACCTTC. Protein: CASSLRRIYGYTF.

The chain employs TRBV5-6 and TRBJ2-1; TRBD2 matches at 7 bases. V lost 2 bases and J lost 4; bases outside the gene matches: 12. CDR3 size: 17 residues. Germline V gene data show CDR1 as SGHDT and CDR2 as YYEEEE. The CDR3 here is CASSFVRGDGIYNEQFF. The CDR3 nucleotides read TGTGCCAGCAGCTTTGTTCGGGGGGACGGGATATACAATGAGCAGTTCTTC.

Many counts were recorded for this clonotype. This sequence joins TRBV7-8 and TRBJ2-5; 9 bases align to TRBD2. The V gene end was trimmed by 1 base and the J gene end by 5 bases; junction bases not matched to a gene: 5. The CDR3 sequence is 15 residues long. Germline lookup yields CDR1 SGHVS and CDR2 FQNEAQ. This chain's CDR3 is CASSLGGRAFETQYF. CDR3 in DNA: TGTGCCAGCAGCTTAGGCGGGAGGGCCTTCGAGACCCAGTACTTC.

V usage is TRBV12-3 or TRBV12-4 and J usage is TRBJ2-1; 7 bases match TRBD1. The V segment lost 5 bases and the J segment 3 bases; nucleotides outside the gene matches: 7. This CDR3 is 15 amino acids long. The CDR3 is CASSRPGQSYNEQFF. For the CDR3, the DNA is TGTGCCAGCAGTCGCCCGGGACAGAGCTACAATGAGCAGTTCTTC.

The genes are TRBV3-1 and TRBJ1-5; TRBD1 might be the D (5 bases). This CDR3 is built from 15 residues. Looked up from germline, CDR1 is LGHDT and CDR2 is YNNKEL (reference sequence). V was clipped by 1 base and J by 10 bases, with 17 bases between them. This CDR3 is CASSQGDGRVGPQHF. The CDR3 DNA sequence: TGTGCCAGCAGCCAAGGGGACGGCCGGGTAGGACCCCAGCATTTT.

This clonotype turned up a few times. The CDR3 bases are TGTGCCAGCAGTTTTAATCCGAATCAGCCCCAGCATTTT. It yields the protein CASSFNPNQPQHF. The J gene is TRBJ1-5, the V gene TRBV12-3 or TRBV12-4; D remains ambiguous. The ends were cut back, 3 bases at V and 4 bases at J, with 7 bases in the middle. CDR3 size: 13 residues.

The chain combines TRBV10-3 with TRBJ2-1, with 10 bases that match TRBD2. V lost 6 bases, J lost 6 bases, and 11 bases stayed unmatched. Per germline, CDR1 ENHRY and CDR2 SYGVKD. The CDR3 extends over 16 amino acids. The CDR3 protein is CAIRDQSGGAFNEQFF. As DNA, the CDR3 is TGTGCCATCAGGGATCAGAGCGGGGGGGCTTTCAATGAGCAGTTCTTC.

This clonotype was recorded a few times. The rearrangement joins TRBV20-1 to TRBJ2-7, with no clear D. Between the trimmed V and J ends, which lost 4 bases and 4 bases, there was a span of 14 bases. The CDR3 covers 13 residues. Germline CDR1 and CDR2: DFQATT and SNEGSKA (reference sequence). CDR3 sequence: CSATQTDIYEQYF. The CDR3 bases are TGCAGTGCTACTCAAACTGACATTTACGAGCAGTACTTC.

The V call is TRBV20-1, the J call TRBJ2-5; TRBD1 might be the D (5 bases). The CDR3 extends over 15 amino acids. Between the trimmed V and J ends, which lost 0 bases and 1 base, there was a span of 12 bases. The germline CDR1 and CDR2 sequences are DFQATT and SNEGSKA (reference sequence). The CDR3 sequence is CSARDIQGFQETQYF. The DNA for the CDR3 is TGCAGTGCTAGAGATATTCAGGGTTTCCAAGAGACCCAGTACTTC.

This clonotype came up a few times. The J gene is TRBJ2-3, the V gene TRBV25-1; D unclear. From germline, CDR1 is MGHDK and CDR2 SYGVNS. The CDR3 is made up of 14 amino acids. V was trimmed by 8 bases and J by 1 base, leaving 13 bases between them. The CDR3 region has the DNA TGTGCCAGCGGCCCGAGGCGTGGCACAGATACGCAGTATTTT. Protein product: CASGPRRGTDTQYF.

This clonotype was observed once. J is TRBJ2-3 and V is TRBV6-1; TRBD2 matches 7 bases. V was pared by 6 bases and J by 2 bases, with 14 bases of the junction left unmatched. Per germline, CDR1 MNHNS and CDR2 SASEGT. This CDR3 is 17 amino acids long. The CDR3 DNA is TGTGCCAGCAGATCCGCCCGTAGCGGGTTCTCCACAGATACGCAGTATTTT. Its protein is CASRSARSGFSTDTQYF.

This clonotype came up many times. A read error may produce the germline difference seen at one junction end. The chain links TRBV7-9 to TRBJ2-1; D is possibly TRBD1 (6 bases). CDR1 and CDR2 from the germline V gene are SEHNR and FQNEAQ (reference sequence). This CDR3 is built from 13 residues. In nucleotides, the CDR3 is TGTGCCAGCAGCCCAGGGGCGGGTCAGATCCAAGTCTTC. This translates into CASSPGAGQIQVF.

The DNA for the CDR3 is TGTGCCAGCAGCTTCCGGACAGGGGGTAATAATTCACCCCTCCACTTT. Translating it yields CASSFRTGGNNSPLHF. The rearrangement uses TRBV7-9 and TRBJ1-6; 10 bases fit TRBD1. The CDR3 is made up of 16 amino acids. Germline V gene data show CDR1 as SEHNR and CDR2 as FQNEAQ (reference sequence). V lost 3 bases to trimming and J lost 5 bases; unmatched junction nucleotides: 4.

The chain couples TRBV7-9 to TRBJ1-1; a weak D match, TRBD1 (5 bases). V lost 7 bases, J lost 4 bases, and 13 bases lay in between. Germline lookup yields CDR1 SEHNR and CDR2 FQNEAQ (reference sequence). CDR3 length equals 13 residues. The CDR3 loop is CASTKWGGTEAFF. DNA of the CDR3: TGTGCCAGCACCAAGTGGGGCGGCACTGAAGCTTTCTTT.

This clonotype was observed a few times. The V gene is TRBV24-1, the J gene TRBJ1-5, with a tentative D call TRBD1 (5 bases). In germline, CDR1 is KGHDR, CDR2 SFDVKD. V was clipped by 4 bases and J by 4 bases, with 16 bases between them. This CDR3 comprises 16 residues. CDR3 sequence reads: CATSDGGRAPNQPQHF. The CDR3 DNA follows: TGTGCCACCAGTGACGGGGGAAGGGCACCAAATCAGCCCCAGCATTTT.

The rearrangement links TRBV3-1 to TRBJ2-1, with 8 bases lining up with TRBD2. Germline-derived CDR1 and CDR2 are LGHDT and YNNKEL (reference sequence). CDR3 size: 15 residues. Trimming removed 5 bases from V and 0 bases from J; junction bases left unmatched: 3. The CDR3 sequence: CASSAGGYSYNEQFF. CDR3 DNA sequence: TGTGCCAGCAGCGCGGGGGGCTACTCCTACAATGAGCAGTTCTTC.

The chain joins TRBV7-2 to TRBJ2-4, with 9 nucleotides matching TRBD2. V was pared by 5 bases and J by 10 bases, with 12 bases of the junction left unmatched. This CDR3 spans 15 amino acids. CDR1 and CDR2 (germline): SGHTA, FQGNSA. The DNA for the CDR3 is TGTGCCAGCAGCCCCGAGTTAGGACTAGCGTTTATTCAGTACTTC. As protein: CASSPELGLAFIQYF.

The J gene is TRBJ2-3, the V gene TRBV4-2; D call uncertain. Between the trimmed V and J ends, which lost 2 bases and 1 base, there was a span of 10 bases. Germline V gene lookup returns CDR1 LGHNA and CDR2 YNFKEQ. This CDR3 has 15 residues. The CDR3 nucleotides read TGTGCCAGCAGCCAAAGGCAACCCGGCACAGATACGCAGTATTTT. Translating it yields CASSQRQPGTDTQYF.

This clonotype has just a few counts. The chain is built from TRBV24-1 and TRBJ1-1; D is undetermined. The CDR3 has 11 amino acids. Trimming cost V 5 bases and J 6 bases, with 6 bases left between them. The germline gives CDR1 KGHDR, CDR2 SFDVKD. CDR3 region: CATSAGSEAFF. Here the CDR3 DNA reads TGTGCCACCAGTGCGGGATCTGAAGCTTTCTTT.

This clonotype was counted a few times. The CDR3 DNA reads as TGTGCCAGCAGCCAAGATCAGAGGGGGCGCGGGTCAGATACGCAGTATTTT. It codes for CASSQDQRGRGSDTQYF. The V and J genes are TRBV4-2 and TRBJ2-3; 7 bases fit TRBD1. Germline-derived CDR1 and CDR2 are LGHNA and YNFKEQ. After removal of 0 bases from V and 4 bases from J, the junction contained 10 bases not matched to a gene. CDR3 length equals 17 residues.

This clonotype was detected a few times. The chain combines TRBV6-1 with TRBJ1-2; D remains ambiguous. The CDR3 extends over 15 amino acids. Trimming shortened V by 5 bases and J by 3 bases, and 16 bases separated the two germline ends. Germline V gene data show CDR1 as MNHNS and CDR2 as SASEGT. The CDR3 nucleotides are TGTGCCAGCAGTACCTGGACCGCTCGTGACTATGGCTACACCTTC. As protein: CASSTWTARDYGYTF.

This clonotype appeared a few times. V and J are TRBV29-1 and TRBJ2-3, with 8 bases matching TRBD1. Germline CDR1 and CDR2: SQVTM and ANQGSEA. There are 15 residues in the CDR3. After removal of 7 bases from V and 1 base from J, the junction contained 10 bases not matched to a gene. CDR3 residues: CSADPGQEGTDTQYF. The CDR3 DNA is TGCAGCGCGGACCCGGGACAGGAAGGCACAGATACGCAGTATTTT.

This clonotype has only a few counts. Here the CDR3 DNA reads TGTGCCAGCAGTGAAGGACAGTCGGTTAGATATGGCTACACCTTC. This encodes CASSEGQSVRYGYTF. J is TRBJ1-2 and V is TRBV6-1, with D perhaps matching TRBD1 (5 bases). The V gene's germline CDR1 is MNHNS and CDR2 SASEGT. The CDR3 runs to 15 residues. V lost 1 base to trimming and J lost 5 bases, with 14 bases between them.

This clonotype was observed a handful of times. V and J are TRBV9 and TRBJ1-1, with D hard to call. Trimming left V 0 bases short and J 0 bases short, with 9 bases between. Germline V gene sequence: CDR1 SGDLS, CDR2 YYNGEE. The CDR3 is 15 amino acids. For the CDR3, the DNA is TGTGCCAGCAGCGTAGAGGCCGGGTTGAACACTGAAGCTTTCTTT. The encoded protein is CASSVEAGLNTEAFF.